This entry lists 2 T cell receptor beta chains sequenced from one sample in a study of blood T cell repertoires in COVID-19. The repertoire was sequenced with immunoSEQ multiplex PCR; TCRdb's copy has only in-frame clones and lacks some. Of around 69,000 clones detected, roughly 84% appear once; the ten largest clones hold 5.5% to 7%. The sequenced sample consisted of peripheral blood. These receptors were obtained from a man in his fifties or sixties with active COVID-19.

This clone has only one observation. The chain recombines TRBV5-4 with TRBJ1-1, with 8 bases fitting TRBD1. The V segment lost 3 bases and the J segment 4 bases; nucleotides outside the gene matches: 11. Looked up from germline, CDR1 is SGHNT and CDR2 is YYREEE (reference sequence). CDR3 length: 16 amino acids. CDR3 protein: CASSSLARGLGTEAFF. For the CDR3, the DNA is TGTGCCAGCAGCTCCCTGGCCAGGGGGCTCGGCACTGAAGCTTTCTTT.

The J gene is TRBJ1-2, the V gene TRBV6-5; 9 positions match TRBD1. CDR3 length: 15 amino acids. Per germline, CDR1 MNHEY and CDR2 SVGAGI. J lost 5 bases, V lost 5 bases, and 9 bases had no gene match. The CDR3: CASSPGLGQGYGYTF. As DNA, the CDR3 is TGTGCCAGCAGTCCCGGTCTGGGACAGGGTTATGGCTACACCTTC.